This T cell receptor beta chain derives from a study of T cells expressing NK-cell markers (dated by TCRdb to the early 2020s). In terms of the full investigation: TCR beta-chain repertoires were profiled in sorted CD3+CD56+NKG2C+, CD3+CD56+NKG2C- and CD3+CD56-NKG2C+ T-cell subsets from seven or eight donors. Seven of the eight sequenced donors were HCMV-seropositive and one was HCMV-seronegative. All eight donors whose samples were sequenced were randomly selected healthy volunteers, three of them men and five women. The libraries were sequenced on Illumina HiSeq 2000/2500, MiSeq or NextSeq, producing 2 x 150 bp reads. Summary of the overall study and its limitations: For roughly six donors, the dominant CD3+CD56+NKG2C+ clonotypes were among the top 10 CD8+ clonotypes and accounted for roughly 1.0-8% of CD8+ T cells. Those dominant clonotypes were again the most abundant among CD3+CD56-NKG2C+ cells in a handful of donors, at roughly 25-65%. Whether the expanded NKG2C-expressing T cell clones were specific for HCMV antigens remained unclear.

Sequencing relied on an Illumina HiSeq 2000. The TCR beta cDNA libraries were made using 5'RACE template switching, a step that added both a universal primer site and unique molecular identifiers. Synthesis of cDNA was primed from the TCR beta constant segment and was followed by two consecutive PCR amplification steps. On the authors' methods: MIGEC was used to demultiplex reads and group reads by UMI, and MiTCR was used to assemble and quantify clonotypes. To remove erroneous sequences, TCR cDNA sequences were retained only when supported by two or more reads. The tcR package was used for downstream repertoire analysis, and clonotypes were matched between fractions using CDR3 nucleotide sequence together with V segment. VDJmatch was used to annotate antigen specificity against VDJdb, with one amino acid substitution allowed in CDR3. The reads underwent TCRdb reprocessing, giving one record for each CDR3 protein sequence and no DNA. TCRdb's processing, not the authors' own work, is the source of the V and J calls. The table for this sample lists 200,000 to 300,000 distinct CDR3 sequences. The ten top clones hold roughly 0.4% of the sample.

HCMV-specific IgG was detected in serum with a commercial ELISA kit to determine HCMV serostatus. Peripheral blood mononuclear cells were isolated from blood by Ficoll density gradient centrifugation. As encoded in the germline V gene (reference sequence), CDR1 is SSHAT while CDR2 is FNYEAQ. There are 13 amino acids in the CDR3, from cysteine to phenylalanine inclusive. No DNA accompanies this entry. A note on this clonotype: Its specific antigen is unknown.

The chain links TRBV7-7 with TRBJ2-5; TCRdb indicates TRBD2, and absent DNA this call remains unverified. The TCR sequence derives from a man younger than 35 in good health. Donor details come from another sample of the same person, matched by shared clones. Sequencing was carried out using blood T cells: a sorted CD56 or NKG2C T cell subset, CD4+ or CD8+ T cells, or bulk PBMC T cells (not recorded which). The CDR3 region has the sequence CASKLAGGETQYF.